The subject of this entry is one T cell receptor (beta chain). This clone was found once. Its cognate antigen has yet to be identified. No per-base quality is available; no much larger clone lies one base away. For sequencing of the TCRbeta CDR3 region, genomic DNA was extracted from the sorted cells. TCRbeta CDR3 regions were sequenced using the immunoSEQ Assay. TCRdb took over this immuneACCESS table, retaining in-frame rearrangements with V and J assigned. Such tables are incomplete; in checked studies, under half of the missing clones stem from an unresolved V gene, and the remainder is unexplained. The sample data list tens of thousands of clones, and approximately 88% of these were observed just once. Approximately 4.7% of the sample belongs to the ten largest clones. This record belongs to a study of OX40 agonist ivuxolimab in advanced cancers. For context, the study as a whole: Ivuxolimab, which targeted the costimulatory receptor OX40 (CD134), was an agonistic, fully human IgG2 monoclonal antibody. The dose-escalation cohort was around 84% male with a mean age of around 64 years, ranging from roughly 23 to 90. Patients were allowed to have had prior anti-PD-1, anti-PD-L1 or anti-CTLA-4 therapy, and approximately 40% of the dose-escalation patients had been treated with checkpoint inhibitors. The paper covers the monotherapy dose-escalation part of the phase I ivuxolimab trial, which included N = 52 patients. Three dose-escalation patients achieved partial responses, one with hepatocellular carcinoma and two with cutaneous melanoma. The point of sequencing TCRbeta in the periphery was to test whether ivuxolimab changed TCR sequence diversity and drove clonal T-cell expansion. Intravenous ivuxolimab was administered to patients every 2 weeks at six dose levels: 0.01, 0.1, 0.3, 1.5, 3 and 10 mg/kg. Of the approximately 50 dose-escalation patients, hepatocellular carcinoma was present in approximately 20, melanoma in about 15, renal cell carcinoma in 9 and head and neck cancer in 9.

Overall study outcomes, separate from this receptor: Which antigens the clonally expanded peripheral T cells were specific for was not determined. In partial responders in the 0.1-3.0 mg/kg groups, normalized peripheral clonal expansion was found to be among the lowest, especially among CD8+ T cells. After ivuxolimab, CD8+ T cells had more expanded clones than CD4+ T cells on average. Clonal expansion of both CD4+ and CD8+ blood T cells was observed from baseline to week 6 at doses 0.1 to 3.0 mg/kg. Low levels of normalized T-cell clonal expansion were also shown by some nonresponding patients.

The germline V gene sets CDR1 to SGHRS and CDR2 to YFSETQ. The junction carries 15 bases between V and J, which are trimmed by 4 bases and 6 bases respectively. CDR3 length: 14 amino acids, cysteine to phenylalanine. Only CDR3 DNA is held: 42 bases, read in frame from base 1. Patients with autoimmune disease history or receiving systemic immunosuppression were excluded from the trial. In every dose cohort, peripheral blood was drawn for TCR sequencing at baseline, cycle 4 day 1, and cycle 7 day 1. The samples were taken from a phase I, first-in-human, multicenter, open-label dose-escalation trial of ivuxolimab. Adults with locally advanced or metastatic head and neck squamous cell, hepatocellular, melanoma or renal cell carcinoma were enrolled in the trial. Before TCR sequencing, CD4+ and CD8+ T cells were separately sorted from peripheral blood.

The TCR was taken from an adult with an advanced solid tumor such as melanoma, head and neck, liver or kidney cancer. This chain joins TRBV5-1 to TRBJ2-3, and the D gene may be TRBD2, 5 bases matching. The sequencing here drew on CD4+ or CD8+ T cells sorted from blood, taken in a trial of the OX40 agonist ivuxolimab. The CDR3 is CASSVRALPDTQYF. The nucleotides are TGCGCCAGCAGCGTGAGGGCCCTCCCGGATACGCAGTATTTT.